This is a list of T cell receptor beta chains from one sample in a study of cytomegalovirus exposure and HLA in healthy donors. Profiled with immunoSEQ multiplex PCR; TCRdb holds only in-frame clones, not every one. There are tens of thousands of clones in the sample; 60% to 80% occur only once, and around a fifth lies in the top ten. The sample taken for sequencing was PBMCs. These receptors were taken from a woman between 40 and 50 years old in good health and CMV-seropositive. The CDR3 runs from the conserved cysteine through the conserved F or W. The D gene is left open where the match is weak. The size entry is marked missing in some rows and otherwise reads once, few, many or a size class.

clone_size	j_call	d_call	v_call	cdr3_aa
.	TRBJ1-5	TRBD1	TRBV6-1	CASVFGTGNQPQHF
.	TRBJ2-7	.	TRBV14	CASSQDIGRGTYEQYF
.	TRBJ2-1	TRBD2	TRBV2	CASSQAGVNEQFF
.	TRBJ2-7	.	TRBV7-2	CASKAGLGSLEQYF
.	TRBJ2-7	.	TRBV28	CASSSQGGSYEQYF
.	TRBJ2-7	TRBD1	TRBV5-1	CASSPGTANLGQYF
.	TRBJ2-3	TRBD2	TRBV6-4	CASSQSGRLDTQYF
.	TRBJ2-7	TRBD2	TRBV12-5	CASGLAGTSGSYEQYF
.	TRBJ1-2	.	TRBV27	CASSLSGTGYGYTF
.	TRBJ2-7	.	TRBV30	CAWSVGAGYEQYF
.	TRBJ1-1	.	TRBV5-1	CASSLTGGEAFF
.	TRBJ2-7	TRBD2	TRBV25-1	CASSYSGEGSYEQYF
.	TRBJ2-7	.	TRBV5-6	CASSLQGGPVEQYF
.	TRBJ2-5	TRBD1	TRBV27	CASSRYRGTGGTQYF
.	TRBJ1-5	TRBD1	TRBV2	CASSETGGRNQPQHF
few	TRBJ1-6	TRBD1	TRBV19	CASSSKTGVQSPLHF
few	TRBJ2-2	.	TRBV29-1	CSSLGEDTGELFF
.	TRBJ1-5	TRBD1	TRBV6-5	CASSGTGVQPQHF
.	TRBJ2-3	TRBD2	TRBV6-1	CASSEDRLAGADTQYF
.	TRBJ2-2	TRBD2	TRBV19	CATRTSGNTGELFF
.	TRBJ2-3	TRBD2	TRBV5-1	CASSSPRGLASPTDTQYF
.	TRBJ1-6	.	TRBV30	CAWNRDPGSPLHF
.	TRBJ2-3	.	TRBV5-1	CASRGRGFDTDTQYF
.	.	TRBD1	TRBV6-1	CASSVGGTGSYEQYF
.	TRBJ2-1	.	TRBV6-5	CASSYVQGNEQFF
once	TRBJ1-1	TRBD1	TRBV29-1	CSYGTAHSTEAFF
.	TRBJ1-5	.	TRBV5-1	CASSLGGLDQPQHF
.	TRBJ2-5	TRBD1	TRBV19	CASSSKTGDVKETQYF
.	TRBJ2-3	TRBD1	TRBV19	CASSPTRGGADAWNTDTQYF
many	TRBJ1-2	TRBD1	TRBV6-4	CASSDSGTGGYTF